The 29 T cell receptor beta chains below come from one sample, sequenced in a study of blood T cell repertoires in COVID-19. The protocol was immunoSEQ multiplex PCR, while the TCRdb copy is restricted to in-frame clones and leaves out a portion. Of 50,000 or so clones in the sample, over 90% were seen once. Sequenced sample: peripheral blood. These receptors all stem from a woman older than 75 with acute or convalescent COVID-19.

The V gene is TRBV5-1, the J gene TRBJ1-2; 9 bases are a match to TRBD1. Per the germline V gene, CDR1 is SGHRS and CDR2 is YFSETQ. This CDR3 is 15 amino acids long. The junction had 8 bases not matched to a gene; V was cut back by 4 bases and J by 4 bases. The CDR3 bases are TGCGCCAGCAGCCCCGGGACAGGGCCCTCCTATGGCTACACCTTC. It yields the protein CASSPGTGPSYGYTF.

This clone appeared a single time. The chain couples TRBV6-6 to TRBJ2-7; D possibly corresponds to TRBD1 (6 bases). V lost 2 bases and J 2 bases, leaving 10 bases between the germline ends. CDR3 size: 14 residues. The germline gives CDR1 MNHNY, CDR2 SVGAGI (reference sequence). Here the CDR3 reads CASSYGTRAYEQYF. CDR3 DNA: TGTGCCAGCAGTTACGGGACACGAGCCTACGAGCAGTACTTC.

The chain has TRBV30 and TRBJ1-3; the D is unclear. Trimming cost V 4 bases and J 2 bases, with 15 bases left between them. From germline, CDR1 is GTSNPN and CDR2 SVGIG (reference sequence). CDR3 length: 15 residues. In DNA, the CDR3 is TGTGCCTGGACACCGGGATTCTCCCCTGGAAACACCATATATTTT. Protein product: CAWTPGFSPGNTIYF.

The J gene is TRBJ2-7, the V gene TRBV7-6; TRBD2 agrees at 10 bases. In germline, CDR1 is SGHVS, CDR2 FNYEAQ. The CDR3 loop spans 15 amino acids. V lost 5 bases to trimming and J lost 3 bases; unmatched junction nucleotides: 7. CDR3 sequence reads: CASSPRTSGLYEQYF. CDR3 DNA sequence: TGTGCCAGCAGCCCCCGGACTAGCGGACTCTACGAGCAGTACTTC.

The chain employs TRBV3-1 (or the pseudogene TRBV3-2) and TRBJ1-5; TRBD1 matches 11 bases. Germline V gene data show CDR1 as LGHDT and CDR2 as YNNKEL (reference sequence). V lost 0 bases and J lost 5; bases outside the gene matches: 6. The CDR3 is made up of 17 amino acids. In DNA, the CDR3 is TGTGCCAGCAGCCAAGATGGGGGACAGGGGGGTTATCAGCCCCAGCATTTT. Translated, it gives CASSQDGGQGGYQPQHF.

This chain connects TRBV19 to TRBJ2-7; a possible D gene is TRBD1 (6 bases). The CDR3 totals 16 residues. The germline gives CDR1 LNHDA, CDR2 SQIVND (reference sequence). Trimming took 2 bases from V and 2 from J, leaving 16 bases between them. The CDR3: CASSIRATGPTYEQYF. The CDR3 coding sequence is TGTGCCAGTAGTATACGGGCGACAGGACCAACCTACGAGCAGTACTTC.

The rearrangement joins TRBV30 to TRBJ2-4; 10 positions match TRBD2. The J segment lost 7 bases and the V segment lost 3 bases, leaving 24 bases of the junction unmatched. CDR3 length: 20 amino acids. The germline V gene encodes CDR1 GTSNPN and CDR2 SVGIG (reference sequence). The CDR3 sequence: CAWSLKVPSRLAGEWNIQYF. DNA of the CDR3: TGTGCCTGGAGCCTTAAGGTGCCCTCTCGGCTAGCGGGAGAGTGGAACATTCAGTACTTC.

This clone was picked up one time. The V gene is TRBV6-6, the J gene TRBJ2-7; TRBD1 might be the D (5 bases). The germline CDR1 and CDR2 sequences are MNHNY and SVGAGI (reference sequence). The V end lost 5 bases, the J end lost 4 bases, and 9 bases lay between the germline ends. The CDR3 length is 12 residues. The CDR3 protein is CASSPTVYEQYF. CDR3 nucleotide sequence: TGTGCCAGCAGTCCGACAGTATACGAGCAGTACTTC.

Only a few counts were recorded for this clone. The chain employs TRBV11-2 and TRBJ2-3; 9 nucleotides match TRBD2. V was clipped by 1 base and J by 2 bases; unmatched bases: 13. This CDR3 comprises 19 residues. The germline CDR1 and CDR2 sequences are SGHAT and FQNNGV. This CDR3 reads CASSLGRSGREPFTDTQYF. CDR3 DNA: TGTGCCAGCAGCTTAGGGCGTAGCGGGAGAGAGCCTTTCACAGATACGCAGTATTTT.

The CDR3 is CASSLPQGYGYTF. For the CDR3, the DNA is TGTGCCAGCAGCTTACCACAGGGCTATGGCTACACCTTC. This chain joins TRBV7-2 and TRBJ1-2; D is possibly TRBD1 (6 bases). With 2 bases removed from V and 4 bases from J, the gap between germline ends came to 8 bases. Per the germline V gene, CDR1 is SGHTA and CDR2 is FQGNSA. The CDR3 loop spans 13 amino acids.

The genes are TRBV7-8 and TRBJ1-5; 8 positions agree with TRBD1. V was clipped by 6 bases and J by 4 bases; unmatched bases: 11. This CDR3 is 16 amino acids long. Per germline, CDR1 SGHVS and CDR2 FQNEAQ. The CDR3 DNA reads TGTGCCAGCAGACCGGATGAACGGACAGGGAATCAGCCCCAGCATTTT. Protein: CASRPDERTGNQPQHF.

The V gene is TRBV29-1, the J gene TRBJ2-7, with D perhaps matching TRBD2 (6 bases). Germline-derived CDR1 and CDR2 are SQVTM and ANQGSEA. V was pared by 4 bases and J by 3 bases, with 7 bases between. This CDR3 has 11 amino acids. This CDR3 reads CSVAGVYEQYF. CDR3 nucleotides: TGCAGCGTTGCGGGAGTCTACGAGCAGTACTTC.

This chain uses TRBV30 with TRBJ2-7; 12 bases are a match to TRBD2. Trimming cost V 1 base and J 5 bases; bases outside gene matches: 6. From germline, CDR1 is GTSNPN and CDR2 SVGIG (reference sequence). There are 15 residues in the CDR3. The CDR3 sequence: CAWSEALAGGNEQYF. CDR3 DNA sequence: TGTGCCTGGAGTGAAGCACTAGCGGGAGGAAACGAGCAGTACTTC.

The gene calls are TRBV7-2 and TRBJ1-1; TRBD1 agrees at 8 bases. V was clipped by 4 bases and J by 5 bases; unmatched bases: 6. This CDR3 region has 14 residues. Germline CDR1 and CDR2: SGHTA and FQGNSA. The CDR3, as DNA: TGTGCCAGCAGCTGGGGACAGGCGAGAACTGAAGCTTTCTTT. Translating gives CASSWGQARTEAFF.

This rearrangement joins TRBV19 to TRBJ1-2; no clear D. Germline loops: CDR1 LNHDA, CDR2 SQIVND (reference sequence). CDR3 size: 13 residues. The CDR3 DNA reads TGTGCGGAAGAAGATGAGGCCCGCTATGGCTACACCTTC. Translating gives CAEEDEARYGYTF. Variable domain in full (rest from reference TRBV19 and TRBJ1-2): DGGITQSPKYLFRKEGQNVTLSCEQNLNHDAMYWYRQDPGQGLRLIYYSQIVNDFQKGDIAEGYSVSREKKESFPLTVTSAQKNPTAFYLCAEEDEARYGYTFGSGTRLTVV.

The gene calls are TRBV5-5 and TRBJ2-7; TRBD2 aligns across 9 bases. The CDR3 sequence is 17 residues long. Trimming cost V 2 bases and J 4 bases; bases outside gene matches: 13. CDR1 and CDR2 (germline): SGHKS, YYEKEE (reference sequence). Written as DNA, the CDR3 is TGTGCCAGCAGCTTCCAACAGGGAGCGGGGGGCTTATACGAGCAGTACTTC. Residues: CASSFQQGAGGLYEQYF.

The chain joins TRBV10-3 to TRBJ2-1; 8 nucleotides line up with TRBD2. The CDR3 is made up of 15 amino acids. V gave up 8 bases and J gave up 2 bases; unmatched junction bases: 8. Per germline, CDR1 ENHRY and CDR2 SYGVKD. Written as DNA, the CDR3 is TGTGCCATCGCATCCGAAGCGGGAGCCTACAATGAGCAGTTCTTC. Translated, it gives CAIASEAGAYNEQFF.

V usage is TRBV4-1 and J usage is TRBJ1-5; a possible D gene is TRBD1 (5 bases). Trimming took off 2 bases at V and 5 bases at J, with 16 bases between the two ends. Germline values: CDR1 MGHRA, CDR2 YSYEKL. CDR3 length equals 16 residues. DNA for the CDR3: TGCGCCAGCAGCCAACTCCCCGACAGAGATCATCAGCCCCAGCATTTT. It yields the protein CASSQLPDRDHQPQHF.

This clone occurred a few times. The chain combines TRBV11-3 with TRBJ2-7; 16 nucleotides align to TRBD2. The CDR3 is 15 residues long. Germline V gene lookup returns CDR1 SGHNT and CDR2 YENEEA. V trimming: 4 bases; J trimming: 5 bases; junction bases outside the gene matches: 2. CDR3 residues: CASSSGLAGGNEQYF. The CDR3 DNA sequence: TGTGCCAGCAGCTCGGGACTAGCGGGAGGGAACGAGCAGTACTTC.

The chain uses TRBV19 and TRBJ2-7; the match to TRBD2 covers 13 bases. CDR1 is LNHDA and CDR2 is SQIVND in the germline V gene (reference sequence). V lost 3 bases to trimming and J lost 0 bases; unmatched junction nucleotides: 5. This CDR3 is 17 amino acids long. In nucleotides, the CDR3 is TGTGCCAGTAGTATCAGGGGACTAGCGGGGAACTCCTACGAGCAGTACTTC. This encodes CASSIRGLAGNSYEQYF.

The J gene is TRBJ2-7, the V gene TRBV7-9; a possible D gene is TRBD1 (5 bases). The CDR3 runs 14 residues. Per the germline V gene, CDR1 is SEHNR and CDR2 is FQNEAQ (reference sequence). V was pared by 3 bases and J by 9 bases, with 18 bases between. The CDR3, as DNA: TGTGCCAGCAGCTTTAAAGACAGCTCGGATACGCAGTACTTC. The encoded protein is CASSFKDSSDTQYF.

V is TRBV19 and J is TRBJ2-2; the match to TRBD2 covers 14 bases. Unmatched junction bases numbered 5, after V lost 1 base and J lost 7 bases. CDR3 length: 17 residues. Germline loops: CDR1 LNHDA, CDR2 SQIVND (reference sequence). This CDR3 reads CASSIGLAGGPSGELFF. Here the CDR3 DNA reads TGTGCCAGTAGTATAGGACTAGCGGGAGGGCCAAGCGGGGAGCTGTTTTTT.

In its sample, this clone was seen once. CDR3 loop: CASSNGQNYGYTF. The CDR3 bases are TGCGCCAGCAGTAATGGACAGAACTATGGCTACACCTTC. The chain joins TRBV5-1 to TRBJ1-2; D possibly corresponds to TRBD1 (6 bases). Between the trimmed V and J ends, which lost 5 bases and 2 bases, there was a span of 10 bases. There are 13 residues in the CDR3. Germline V gives CDR1 SGHRS, CDR2 YFSETQ.

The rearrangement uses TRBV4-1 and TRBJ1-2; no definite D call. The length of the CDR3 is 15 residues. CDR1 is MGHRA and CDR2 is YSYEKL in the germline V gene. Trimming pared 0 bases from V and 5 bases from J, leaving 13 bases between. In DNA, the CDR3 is TGCGCCAGCAGCCAAGACCTCAAGAGCTATTATGGCTACACCTTC. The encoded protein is CASSQDLKSYYGYTF.

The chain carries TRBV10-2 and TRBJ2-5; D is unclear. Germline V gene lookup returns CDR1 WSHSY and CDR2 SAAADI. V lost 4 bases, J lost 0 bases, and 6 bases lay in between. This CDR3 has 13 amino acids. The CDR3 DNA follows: TGCGCCAGCAGTGCGGCGGACCAAGAGACCCAGTACTTC. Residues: CASSAADQETQYF.

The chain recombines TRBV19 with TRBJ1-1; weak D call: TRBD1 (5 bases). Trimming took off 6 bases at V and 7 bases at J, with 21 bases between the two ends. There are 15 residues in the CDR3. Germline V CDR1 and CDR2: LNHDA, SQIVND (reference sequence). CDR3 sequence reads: CASRRGRVLNNEAFF. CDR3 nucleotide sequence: TGTGCCAGTAGAAGGGGCAGGGTCCTTAATAATGAAGCTTTCTTT.

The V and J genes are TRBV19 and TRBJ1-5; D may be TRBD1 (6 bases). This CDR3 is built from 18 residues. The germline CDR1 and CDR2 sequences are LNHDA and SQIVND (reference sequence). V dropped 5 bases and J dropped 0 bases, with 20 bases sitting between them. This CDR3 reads CASSPRSRGGISNQPQHF. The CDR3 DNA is TGTGCCAGTAGTCCCCGGAGCAGGGGTGGAATTAGCAATCAGCCCCAGCATTTT. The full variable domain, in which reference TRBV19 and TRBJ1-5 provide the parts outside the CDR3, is DGGITQSPKYLFRKEGQNVTLSCEQNLNHDAMYWYRQDPGQGLRLIYYSQIVNDFQKGDIAEGYSVSREKKESFPLTVTSAQKNPTAFYLCASSPRSRGGISNQPQHFGDGTRLSIL.

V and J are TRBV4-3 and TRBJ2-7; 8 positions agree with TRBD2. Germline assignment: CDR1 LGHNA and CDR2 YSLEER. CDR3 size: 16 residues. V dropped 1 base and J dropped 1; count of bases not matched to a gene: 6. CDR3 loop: CASSQGWLAGSYEQYF. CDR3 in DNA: TGCGCCAGCAGCCAAGGGTGGCTAGCGGGTTCCTACGAGCAGTACTTC.

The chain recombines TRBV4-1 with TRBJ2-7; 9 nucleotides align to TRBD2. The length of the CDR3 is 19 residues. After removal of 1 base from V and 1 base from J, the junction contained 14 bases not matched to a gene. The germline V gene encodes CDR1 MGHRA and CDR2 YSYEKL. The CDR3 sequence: CASSQGIWRAGGESYEQYF. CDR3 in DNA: TGCGCCAGCAGCCAAGGCATCTGGAGGGCGGGAGGGGAGTCCTACGAGCAGTACTTC.